What follows describes a single TCR beta chain. Here the CDR3 omits its conserved ending phenylalanine or tryptophan, so a read error is the likely source. The use of a sample-barcoded 5' primer and a J-beta primer mix characterized a second PCR of roughly 6 to 11 cycles. TCRdb ran MiXCR on the 5' RACE reads and lists one entry per CDR3 protein. This sample has under 850,000 distinct CDR3 sequences; about 36% occur once, and the top ten carry over 10%. This sample is part of a study of blood T cells in healthy people across ages. The V and J ends lost 7 bases and 3 bases, in that order; junction bases with no gene match: 7. The CDR3 spans 15 residues.

Sequenced input: blood. This sequence joins TRBV12-3 or TRBV12-4 and TRBJ2-3, with 10 bases matching TRBD2. The origin of this receptor is a man between 18 and 35 years old in good health. CDR3 protein: CASTEAGGKTDTQYS. As DNA, the CDR3 is TGTGCCAGCACCGAAGCGGGGGGGAAAACAGATACGCAGTATTCT.